This T cell receptor beta chain was recovered during a study of cytomegalovirus exposure and HLA in healthy donors. Study information: The same platform was used for the 110 or so validation repertoires as for the roughly 670 first-cohort repertoires, as reported in a later analysis. Findings and caveats of the study: Cytomegalovirus association was listed for 164 TCR beta chains. Specificity of three CMV-associated chains for CMV antigens was verified in vitro.

These donors were members of the approximately 110-subject validation cohort, a group separate from the roughly 670-subject first cohort. Germline-derived CDR1 and CDR2 are SGHNT and YENEEA. V gave up 3 bases and J gave up 5 bases; unmatched junction bases: 7. The CDR3 contains 15 residues. The repertoire was sequenced with immunoSEQ multiplex PCR; TCRdb's copy has only in-frame clones and lacks some. The table records under 200,000 clones, under 90% of them present only once. Worth noting for this clone: Antigen: not known.

Specimen: PBMCs. The receptor was derived from a woman aged 18-29 years in good health and CMV-seropositive. The chain carries TRBV11-3 and TRBJ2-5, with 9 bases identical to TRBD2. The CDR3 nucleotides are TGTGCCAGCAGCTTTGGTCTAGCGGGACAGGAGACCCAGTACTTC. Translation gives CASSFGLAGQETQYF.